The 29 T cell receptor beta chains presented below share a single source sample, sequenced in a study of shared clonotypes between healthy human individuals. Assay: immunoSEQ multiplex PCR; the TCRdb copy retains only in-frame clones and omits some. There are roughly 1,100,000 clones in the sample; around four fifths occur only once, and less than 1.5% lies in the top ten. Sequencing was performed on memory CD4+ T cells sorted from blood. Subset described: CD45RA-negative fraction. Receptor source: a man aged 18-30 years in good health.

On this clone: The identical CDR3 is also encoded by other nucleotide sequences in the sample. The V and J genes are TRBV5-1 and TRBJ1-5; 7 bases agree with TRBD1. The V gene's germline CDR1 is SGHRS and CDR2 YFSETQ. CDR3 length: 14 amino acids. V lost 1 base and J lost 4; bases outside the gene matches: 2. The CDR3 DNA follows: TGCGCCAGCAGCTTGTCAGGGGGGAATCAGCCCCAGCATTTT. This gives the protein CASSLSGGNQPQHF.

The chain employs TRBV5-1 and TRBJ1-1; D possibly corresponds to TRBD1 (5 bases). Between the trimmed V and J ends, which lost 6 bases and 2 bases, there was a span of 8 bases. This CDR3 region has 12 residues. Germline V CDR1 and CDR2: SGHRS, YFSETQ. The CDR3 sequence: CASKGRNTEAFF. In DNA, the CDR3 is TGCGCCAGCAAGGGGAGAAACACTGAAGCTTTCTTT.

V gene TRBV11-2 combines with J gene TRBJ1-6, with D perhaps TRBD1 (5 bases). Between the trimmed V and J ends, which lost 5 bases and 7 bases, there was a span of 9 bases. Looked up from germline, CDR1 is SGHAT and CDR2 is FQNNGV. This CDR3 is 13 amino acids long. The CDR3 bases are TGTGCCAGCAGCGGGACCCCCAATTCACCCCTCCACTTT. Translated, it gives CASSGTPNSPLHF. Full variable domain (missing parts from reference TRBV11-2 and TRBJ1-6): EAGVAQSPRYKIIEKRQSVAFWCNPISGHATLYWYQQILGQGPKLLIQFQNNGVVDDSQLPKDRFSAERLKGVDSTLKIQPAKLEDSAVYLCASSGTPNSPLHFGNGTRLTVT.

The chain carries TRBV11-2 and TRBJ1-1; D ambiguous. Germline V gene sequence: CDR1 SGHAT, CDR2 FQNNGV. The CDR3 contains 12 residues. Trimming took 5 bases from V and 4 from J, leaving 8 bases between them. The CDR3, as DNA: TGTGCCAGCAGCCCAAAGGCCACTGAAGCTTTCTTT. Its translation is CASSPKATEAFF.

The chain uses TRBV5-4 and TRBJ2-4; tentatively, D is TRBD2 (7 bases). The CDR3 loop spans 16 amino acids. The germline V and J ends were trimmed by 0 bases and 6 bases, with 16 bases remaining between them. CDR1 SGHNT and CDR2 YYREEE come from the germline V gene (reference sequence). The CDR3 protein is CASSLGGGAVTNIQYF. CDR3 DNA sequence: TGTGCCAGCAGCTTGGGCGGGGGCGCCGTTACAAACATTCAGTACTTC.

V is TRBV2 and J is TRBJ2-7, with 7 positions matching TRBD1. V was clipped by 5 bases and J by 0 bases; unmatched bases: 4. Germline CDR1 is SNHLY and CDR2 is FYNNEI. The CDR3 consists of 14 residues. CDR3 in amino acids: CASSRDSNSYEQYF. The CDR3 region has the DNA TGTGCCAGCAGTCGGGACAGTAACTCCTACGAGCAGTACTTC. The variable domain in full, completed from reference TRBV2 and TRBJ2-7, reads EPEVTQTPSHQVTQMGQEVILRCVPISNHLYFYWYRQILGQKVEFLVSFYNNEISEKSEIFDDQFSVERPDGSNFTLKIRSTKLEDSAMYFCASSRDSNSYEQYFGPGTRLTVT.

The chain couples TRBV5-1 to TRBJ2-1, with TRBD1 matching 7 bases. CDR1 and CDR2 (germline): SGHRS, YFSETQ. Trimming removed 2 bases from V and 3 bases from J; junction bases left unmatched: 11. The CDR3 has 17 residues. CDR3 residues: CASSLEGAKLSYNEQFF. The CDR3 nucleotides read TGCGCCAGCAGCTTAGAGGGGGCAAAGCTAAGCTACAATGAGCAGTTCTTC.

V usage is TRBV5-1 and J usage is TRBJ1-3; 9 positions match TRBD1. Germline values: CDR1 SGHRS, CDR2 YFSETQ. The CDR3 is 15 amino acids. V shed 2 bases, J shed 8 bases, and the junction held 8 bases outside the gene matches. CDR3 amino acids: CASSFTGGYRDTIYF. CDR3 coding DNA: TGCGCCAGCAGCTTCACAGGGGGCTATAGGGACACCATATATTTT.

Regarding this clone: The likely explanation is a read error, given a far larger clone one base away. The J gene is TRBJ2-4, the V gene TRBV5-8, with D perhaps TRBD2 (6 bases). Looked up from germline, CDR1 is SGHTS and CDR2 is YDEGEE. CDR3 size: 13 residues. In DNA, the CDR3 is TGTGCCAGCAGCTTGGCGGGGGTGAACATTCAATACTTC. Protein product: CASSLAGVNIQYF.

The V call is TRBV5-1, the J call TRBJ1-4; TRBD1 matches at 9 bases. The V gene's germline CDR1 is SGHRS and CDR2 YFSETQ. Trimming at V came to 7 bases and at J to 3 bases, leaving 7 bases not matched to a gene. This CDR3 is 15 amino acids long. Written as DNA, the CDR3 is TGCGCCAGCGGGACAGGGAGATACGCTAATGAAAAACTGTTTTTT. It encodes CASGTGRYANEKLFF.

This clone appeared a few times. The genes are TRBV28 and TRBJ1-5, with D possibly being TRBD1 (6 bases). Trimming cost V 1 base and J 5 bases, with 9 bases left between them. Germline V CDR1 and CDR2: MDHEN, SYDVKM. The CDR3 spans 14 residues. The DNA of the CDR3 is TGTGCCAGCAGTTTATCGACAGGTCATCAGCCCCAGCATTTT. Protein sequence: CASSLSTGHQPQHF.

This chain joins TRBV6-5 and TRBJ2-7; perhaps TRBD2 as D (6 bases). Germline CDR1 MNHEY, CDR2 SVGAGI. V lost 5 bases to trimming and J lost 5 bases, with 19 bases between them. The CDR3 extends over 15 amino acids. CDR3 DNA sequence: TGTGCCAGCAGTAGGAGGGGTTCGGCGCTAGACGAGCAGTACTTC. It translates to CASSRRGSALDEQYF.

V is TRBV6-1 and J is TRBJ2-7; 13 bases agree with TRBD2. The CDR3 is 15 residues long. Germline loops: CDR1 MNHNS, CDR2 SASEGT. The V gene end was trimmed by 5 bases and the J gene end by 5 bases; junction bases not matched to a gene: 6. The CDR3 here is CASSSGLAGAHEQYF. The DNA for the CDR3 is TGTGCCAGCAGTTCCGGACTAGCGGGAGCCCACGAGCAGTACTTC.

Notes on this clone: Within the sample, other DNA sequences also encode this same CDR3. The chain recombines TRBV6-5 with TRBJ1-3; D not certain. The CDR3 has 14 residues. Trimming took 0 bases from V and 1 from J, leaving 4 bases between them. Germline values: CDR1 MNHEY, CDR2 SVGAGI. The CDR3 nucleotides are TGTGCCAGCAGTTACTCGATTTCTGGAAACACCATATATTTT. It translates to CASSYSISGNTIYF.

This clone was recorded only once. Within the sample, other DNA sequences also encode this same CDR3. The chain carries TRBV6-1 and TRBJ1-5; TRBD1 matches 10 bases. Germline trimming cut 4 bases from V and 5 bases from J; bases unmatched to any gene: 2. The CDR3 is 14 amino acids. Germline lookup yields CDR1 MNHNS and CDR2 SASEGT. The CDR3 region is CASSGTGGYQPQHF. The CDR3 DNA follows: TGTGCCAGCAGTGGGACAGGGGGGTATCAGCCCCAGCATTTT.

The V gene is TRBV6-1, the J gene TRBJ1-5; D remains ambiguous. The CDR3 loop spans 12 amino acids. The germline gives CDR1 MNHNS, CDR2 SASEGT. V dropped 0 bases and J dropped 8 bases, with 5 bases sitting between them. The CDR3 loop reads CASSEAQEPQHF. The CDR3 nucleotides read TGTGCCAGCAGTGAAGCCCAGGAGCCCCAGCATTTT.

The rearrangement uses TRBV7-2 and TRBJ1-2; 8 nucleotides match TRBD1. CDR1 is SGHTA and CDR2 is FQGNSA in the germline V gene. This CDR3 region has 14 residues. V shed 7 bases and J 6 bases; nucleotides not matched to a gene: 10. The DNA of the CDR3 is TGTGCCAGCACCCAACCCGGACAGGGTCATGGCTACACCTTC. This codes for CASTQPGQGHGYTF.

The DNA of the CDR3 is TGTGCCAGTTCCTGGACAGCCTCGAACACTGAAGCTTTCTTT. This gives the protein CASSWTASNTEAFF. The rearrangement links TRBV2 to TRBJ1-1; D perhaps matches TRBD1 (6 bases). The V end lost 9 bases, the J end lost 1 base, and 15 bases lay between the germline ends. Germline CDR1 reads SNHLY; CDR2 reads FYNNEI. The CDR3 runs 14 residues.

The CDR3 DNA is TGTGCCTGGAGTGTAGGGGGTCGTGGCGAGCAGTACTTC. Residues: CAWSVGGRGEQYF. The J gene is TRBJ2-7, the V gene TRBV30, with D possibly being TRBD1 (6 bases). CDR1 is GTSNPN, CDR2 SVGIG, per germline (reference sequence). V lost 0 bases and J lost 6, with 12 bases in between. This CDR3 is built from 13 residues.

This clone was counted at least ten times. This specimen includes other DNA sequences encoding the same CDR3. This rearrangement joins TRBV27 to TRBJ2-2; D is uncertain. Deletions cut 5 bases from V and 1 base from J, with 8 bases between. Germline assignment: CDR1 MNHEY and CDR2 SMNVEV (reference sequence). The CDR3 is 14 residues long. The CDR3 nucleotides are TGTGCCAGCAGTAGGACCGTGAACACCGGGGAGCTGTTTTTT. This sequence encodes CASSRTVNTGELFF.

The rearrangement joins TRBV29-1 to TRBJ1-4, with D hard to call. Germline assignment: CDR1 SQVTM and CDR2 ANQGSEA. The CDR3 is made up of 11 amino acids. Trimming shortened V by 3 bases and J by 7 bases, and 6 bases separated the two germline ends. The CDR3 DNA follows: TGCAGCGTTGATCTCAGTGAAAAACTGTTTTTT. Residues: CSVDLSEKLFF.

Of note for this clone: A much larger clone is a single base away; this may be a read error. This chain joins TRBV5-1 and TRBJ1-1, with D hard to call. CDR1 is SGHRS and CDR2 is YFSETQ in the germline V gene. V was trimmed by 1 base and J by 0 bases, leaving 7 bases between them. This CDR3 comprises 14 residues. The CDR3 DNA reads as TGCGCCAGCAGCTTGCGGCAGCTGAACACTGAAGCTTTCTTT. Its protein product is CASSLRQLNTEAFF.

As regards this clone: The same CDR3 is also encoded by other DNA sequences in this sample. The V gene is TRBV6-1, the J gene TRBJ1-5; D is unresolved. The V gene lost 3 bases and the J gene lost 1 base, with 4 bases spanning the gap. The CDR3 runs to 13 residues. Germline lookup yields CDR1 MNHNS and CDR2 SASEGT. The CDR3 is CASSELSNQPQHF. CDR3 in DNA: TGTGCCAGCAGTGAGCTAAGCAATCAGCCCCAGCATTTT.

The rearrangement uses TRBV18 and TRBJ2-1; 7 nucleotides agree with TRBD1. This CDR3 is 14 amino acids long. Looked up from germline, CDR1 is KGHSH and CDR2 is LQKENI. With V trimmed by 6 bases and J by 3 bases, 5 bases remained unmatched. The CDR3 sequence: CASSGTVGYNEQFF. DNA for the CDR3: TGTGCCAGCTCCGGGACAGTTGGCTACAATGAGCAGTTCTTC.

A word on this clone: This CDR3 is also generated by other DNA sequences in the sample. The gene calls are TRBV4-1 and TRBJ1-5; D remains unclear. Trimming removed 0 bases at V and 2 bases at J, with 5 bases between. The CDR3 runs 14 residues. Germline values: CDR1 MGHRA, CDR2 YSYEKL. Written as DNA, the CDR3 is TGCGCCAGCAGCCAAGATGTTGGCAATCAGCCCCAGCATTTT. It encodes CASSQDVGNQPQHF.

Points on this clone: The sample contains more than one DNA sequence encoding this CDR3. The chain joins TRBV11-2 to TRBJ2-7; a weak D match, TRBD1 (5 bases). Germline assignment: CDR1 SGHAT and CDR2 FQNNGV. The CDR3 has 12 amino acids. V was cut by 1 base and J by 4 bases, with 5 bases left in between. CDR3 sequence: CASSLAGYEQYF. Written as DNA, the CDR3 is TGTGCCAGCAGCTTAGCAGGGTACGAGCAGTACTTC.

In this sample, this clone turned up many times. This sample includes further DNA sequences coding for the same CDR3. The rearrangement joins TRBV6-1 to TRBJ2-2, with D unclear. The CDR3 is 13 amino acids. Trimming shortened V by 4 bases and J by 0 bases, and 3 bases separated the two germline ends. CDR1 and CDR2 (germline): MNHNS, SASEGT. The CDR3 nucleotides are TGTGCCAGCAGTGGTACGAACACCGGGGAGCTGTTTTTT. Amino acid sequence: CASSGTNTGELFF.

This clone was observed at least ten times. The genes are TRBV7-2 and TRBJ1-6; tentative D call: TRBD1 (5 bases). CDR3 length equals 15 residues. Germline assignment: CDR1 SGHTA and CDR2 FQGNSA. V was shortened by 1 base and J by 9 bases, with 13 bases between the two germline ends. The CDR3 here is CASSLGQPGGSPLHF. Written as DNA, the CDR3 is TGTGCCAGCAGCTTAGGACAGCCAGGAGGTTCACCCCTCCACTTT.

This rearrangement joins TRBV10-3 to TRBJ2-2; 9 nucleotides agree with TRBD1. Losses at the gene ends were 10 bases for V and 3 bases for J; bases not matched to a gene: 9. The CDR3 spans 15 residues. Germline-derived CDR1 and CDR2 are ENHRY and SYGVKD. DNA of the CDR3: TGTGCCACTACGGGACAGGGAAGTGACACCGGGGAGCTGTTTTTT. Protein sequence: CATTGQGSDTGELFF.